The 11 T cell receptor beta chains given below trace back to one sample, sequenced in a study of CD8+CD57+ T cells in acquired aplastic anemia. Genomic DNA served as template for TCR beta VDJ and CDR3 profiling. TCRdb recomputed calls from the reads with MiXCR, one row per CDR3 protein. The repertoire holds roughly 150,000 distinct CDR3 sequences, roughly 40% seen once, with 1.1% in the top ten. The sequencing sample was made of sorted CD4+, CD8+, or CD8+CD57+ T cells (not recorded which) from PBMCs. The source is a human donor in good health.

In this sample, this clonotype turned up many times. V and J are TRBV11-2 and TRBJ2-7, with D uncertain. This CDR3 has 14 residues. CDR1 and CDR2 (germline): SGHAT, FQNNGV. V was pared by 5 bases and J by 2 bases, with 13 bases between. The CDR3 nucleotides are TGTGCCAGCAGCCAAGACGGAATCACCTACGAGCAGTACTTC. Amino acids: CASSQDGITYEQYF.

This clonotype appeared a single time. The chain uses TRBV5-1 and TRBJ2-7; no clear D gene. The ends were cut back, 0 bases at V and 1 base at J, with 11 bases in the middle. Germline assignment: CDR1 SGHRS and CDR2 YFSETQ. This CDR3 has 15 amino acids. DNA of the CDR3: TGCGCCAGCAGCTTGGAGGGCCACGTGTCCTACGAGCAGTACTTC. It codes for CASSLEGHVSYEQYF. Full variable domain (remainder filled in from reference TRBV5-1 and TRBJ2-7): KAGVTQTPRYLIKTRGQQVTLSCSPISGHRSVSWYQQTPGQGLQFLFEYFSETQRNKGNFPGRFSGRQFSNSRSEMNVSTLELGDSALYLCASSLEGHVSYEQYFGPGTRLTVT.

This clonotype was seen a single time. The J gene is TRBJ2-1, the V gene TRBV10-1; a weak D match, TRBD1 (6 bases). The length of the CDR3 is 12 residues. The germline V gene has CDR1 WNHNN and CDR2 SYGVQD (reference sequence). The V end was cut by 3 bases, the J end by 7 bases, with 7 bases between. As DNA, the CDR3 is TGCGCCAGCAGTGATACAGGGAATGAGCAGTTCTTC. The encoded protein is CASSDTGNEQFF.

The chain links TRBV5-1 to TRBJ2-1; tentative D call: TRBD2 (5 bases). This CDR3 spans 14 amino acids. V gave up 2 bases and J gave up 4 bases, with 10 bases separating them. Germline V CDR1 and CDR2: SGHRS, YFSETQ. CDR3 DNA: TGCGCCAGCAGCTTTACCGGGATTTACAATGAGCAGTTCTTC. This codes for CASSFTGIYNEQFF. Complete variable domain (other parts from reference TRBV5-1 and TRBJ2-1): KAGVTQTPRYLIKTRGQQVTLSCSPISGHRSVSWYQQTPGQGLQFLFEYFSETQRNKGNFPGRFSGRQFSNSRSEMNVSTLELGDSALYLCASSFTGIYNEQFFGPGTRLTVL.

This clonotype was counted only a few times. A much larger clone is a single base away; this may be a read error. The genes are TRBV2 and TRBJ2-4; D gene ambiguous. Per the germline V gene, CDR1 is SNHLY and CDR2 is FYNNEI. Trimming cost V 5 bases and J 6 bases, with 5 bases left between them. The length of the CDR3 is 11 residues. In nucleotides, the CDR3 is TGTGCCAGCAGTTGGGGAAACATTCAGTACTTC. It yields the protein CASSWGNIQYF.

J is TRBJ2-5 and V is TRBV2, with D unresolved. This CDR3 contains 10 residues. V was trimmed by 8 bases and J by 8 bases, leaving 9 bases between them. Germline CDR1 is SNHLY and CDR2 is FYNNEI. The CDR3 sequence is CASEWRTQYF. CDR3 bases: TGTGCCAGCGAGTGGAGAACCCAGTACTTC.

The table lists this clonotype with a few counts. CDR3 DNA: TGTGCCAGCAGCCGGGGGGTAAGCTCCTACAATGAGCAGTTCTTC. Its protein product is CASSRGVSSYNEQFF. The chain couples TRBV2 to TRBJ2-1, with 7 bases aligning to TRBD2. Germline trimming cut 6 bases from V and 0 bases from J; bases unmatched to any gene: 5. Germline CDR1 is SNHLY and CDR2 is FYNNEI. The CDR3 extends over 15 amino acids.

Remarks on this clonotype: One base away lies a much larger clone, so this may be a sequencing read error. CDR3 bases: TGTGCCAGCAGTTACGTCTTGGGGGGACAGGGCTTCCATGGCTACACCTTC. It translates to CASSYVLGGQGFHGYTF. The chain links TRBV6-5 to TRBJ1-2, with 9 bases fitting TRBD1. CDR1 is MNHEY, CDR2 SVGAGI, per germline. Trimming removed 2 bases from V and 6 bases from J; junction bases left unmatched: 13. The CDR3 is made up of 17 amino acids.

This clonotype was found many times. This chain links TRBV7-9 with TRBJ2-7; D unclear. With 0 bases removed from V and 0 bases from J, the gap between germline ends came to 9 bases. CDR3 length: 15 residues. Germline V gives CDR1 SEHNR, CDR2 FQNEAQ (reference sequence). CDR3 sequence (DNA): TGTGCCAGCAGCTTAGCGGCGAGTTACTCCTACGAGCAGTACTTC. This sequence encodes CASSLAASYSYEQYF.

This clonotype was observed at least ten times. This chain uses TRBV10-3 with TRBJ1-2, with 7 bases identical to TRBD1. Germline V gives CDR1 ENHRY, CDR2 SYGVKD. Trimming removed 2 bases from V and 0 bases from J; junction bases left unmatched: 9. CDR3 length: 17 residues. The CDR3 region has the DNA TGTGCCATCAGTGAGCGGGTAGGGGGCCAATCTAACTATGGCTACACCTTC. Protein sequence: CAISERVGGQSNYGYTF.

The V and J genes are TRBV5-1 and TRBJ1-6, with a tentative D call TRBD1 (6 bases). Between the trimmed V and J ends, which lost 4 bases and 14 bases, there was a span of 13 bases. The CDR3 sequence is 12 residues long. Per the germline V gene, CDR1 is SGHRS and CDR2 is YFSETQ. CDR3 residues: CASSQDSETLHF. DNA of the CDR3: TGCGCCAGCAGCCAGGACAGCGAAACCCTCCACTTT. Full variable domain (rest looked up from reference TRBV5-1 and TRBJ1-6): KAGVTQTPRYLIKTRGQQVTLSCSPISGHRSVSWYQQTPGQGLQFLFEYFSETQRNKGNFPGRFSGRQFSNSRSEMNVSTLELGDSALYLCASSQDSETLHFGNGTRLTVT.